These 7 T cell receptor beta chains were sequenced from one sample in a study of beta chain features in type 1 diabetes. Every isolated RNA sample was fully reverse transcribed, so sequencing captured expressed TCRB transcripts. The protocol was immunoSEQ multiplex PCR, while the TCRdb copy is restricted to in-frame clones and leaves out a portion. Of over 700,000 clones listed, 15% to 20% are singletons. The sequenced sample consisted of naive CD4+ T cells from blood. The receptors originated from a woman aged 18 to 35 in good health.

This clone has more than one count but fewer than ten. The V and J genes are TRBV28 and TRBJ2-1; D possibly corresponds to TRBD1 (5 bases). Germline V gives CDR1 MDHEN, CDR2 SYDVKM. Deletions cut 2 bases from V and 7 bases from J, with 9 bases between. CDR3 length: 13 amino acids. The CDR3 nucleotides read TGTGCCAGCAGTTTAGCCAGGGCAAATGAGCAGTTCTTC. This codes for CASSLARANEQFF.

This chain links TRBV18 with TRBJ2-7; maybe TRBD1 (5 bases). This CDR3 is 16 amino acids long. The V and J ends lost 4 bases and 0 bases respectively, with 16 bases between them. Germline-derived CDR1 and CDR2 are KGHSH and LQKENI. The CDR3 DNA is TGTGCCAGCTCACGTAAAGGGGCTGGAAACTCCTACGAGCAGTACTTC. It yields the protein CASSRKGAGNSYEQYF.

This clone was observed a handful of times. The rearrangement joins TRBV28 to TRBJ2-3; D not resolved. Germline CDR1 MDHEN, CDR2 SYDVKM. There are 13 residues in the CDR3. V lost 1 base and J lost 8, with 10 bases in between. CDR3 sequence: CASSLSWGVTQYF. CDR3 nucleotide sequence: TGTGCCAGCAGTTTATCCTGGGGTGTTACGCAGTATTTT.

The table lists this clone with a few counts. The DNA is left out, because the CDR3 cannot be placed on it with certainty; the CDR3 is given as TCRdb lists it. The V gene is TRBV21-1, the J gene TRBJ1-3; the D segment call TRBD1 is taken from the table without a DNA check. TRBV21-1 is deemed a pseudogene. The CDR3 spans 15 residues, counting both ends. The chain's CDR3 is CASSKIWGPGNTIYF.

A few counts support this clone. Other DNA sequences from this sample encode an identical CDR3 as well. This chain uses TRBV11-2 with TRBJ2-5; unclear D gene. The V end was cut by 1 base, the J end by 1 base, with 4 bases between. Germline CDR1 reads SGHAT; CDR2 reads FQNNGV. This CDR3 spans 13 amino acids. The CDR3, as DNA: TGTGCCAGCAGCTTAGGCTTCCAAGAGACCCAGTACTTC. Translated, it gives CASSLGFQETQYF.

In its sample, this clone was seen a few times. The gene calls are TRBV28 and TRBJ2-7; tentative D call: TRBD1 (8 bases). The CDR3 has 13 residues. Germline lookup yields CDR1 MDHEN and CDR2 SYDVKM. V gave up 8 bases and J gave up 2 bases, with 13 bases separating them. The CDR3 DNA follows: TGTGCCAGCGCAGCGGGACAGGCCTACGAGCAGTACTTC. It yields the protein CASAAGQAYEQYF.

V gene TRBV4-3 combines with J gene TRBJ2-1; 9 bases match TRBD2. Germline V gene data show CDR1 as LGHNA and CDR2 as YSLEER. Losses at the gene ends were 1 base for V and 12 bases for J; bases not matched to a gene: 10. The CDR3 runs to 15 residues. Here the CDR3 DNA reads TGCGCCAGCAGCCAAGTCGGTGGATCTAGCGGGATGCAGTTCTTC. This encodes CASSQVGGSSGMQFF.